Listed below are T cell receptor beta chains from one sample, sequenced in a study of T cells in Graves' hyperthyroidism and ophthalmopathy. TCRdb re-derived calls from the multiplex PCR reads in MiXCR, one entry per CDR3 protein. In the table there are under 550,000 distinct CDR3 sequences, 12% to 15% of which are singletons. The sequencing sample was made of blood. The receptor set was obtained from a woman between 18 and 29 years old with Graves' hyperthyroidism. CDR3s leave out the opening cysteine and the closing phenylalanine or tryptophan.

j_gene: TRBJ1-5; v_gene: TRBV19; CDR3aa: ASSIGRRSNQPQH
j_gene: TRBJ1-2; v_gene: TRBV30; CDR3aa: AWSVHGGGYT
j_gene: TRBJ1-2; v_gene: TRBV7-2; CDR3aa: ASSLAPTGNYGYT
j_gene: TRBJ1-2; v_gene: TRBV27; CDR3aa: ASSLDFRRNGYT
j_gene: TRBJ2-7; v_gene: TRBV5-1; CDR3aa: ASSLEGGRRAYEQY
j_gene: TRBJ1-2; v_gene: TRBV5-6; CDR3aa: ASSLLRDSPGYT
j_gene: TRBJ2-1; v_gene: TRBV18; CDR3aa: ASSRKYEQF
j_gene: TRBJ1-1; v_gene: TRBV11-2; CDR3aa: ASRHPLGANTEAF
j_gene: TRBJ1-1; v_gene: TRBV13; CDR3aa: ASRPRSGGTEAF
j_gene: TRBJ2-7; v_gene: TRBV30; CDR3aa: AWSVRGGTNEQY
j_gene: TRBJ2-1; v_gene: TRBV7-6; CDR3aa: ASSLMREENEQF
j_gene: TRBJ2-3; v_gene: TRBV11-2; CDR3aa: ASSLDQEWDTQY
j_gene: TRBJ2-5; v_gene: TRBV27; CDR3aa: ASRPNGGTQY
j_gene: TRBJ2-7; v_gene: TRBV20-1; CDR3aa: SARSSGAPTGEQY
j_gene: TRBJ2-5; v_gene: TRBV12-3/TRBV12-4; CDR3aa: ASSLGTNRETQY
j_gene: TRBJ2-5; v_gene: TRBV20-1; CDR3aa: SARRLSGMVETQY
j_gene: TRBJ2-7; v_gene: TRBV11-2; CDR3aa: ASSWEHSSYEQY
j_gene: TRBJ2-4; v_gene: TRBV6-5; CDR3aa: ASSYLGQNIQY
j_gene: TRBJ1-4; v_gene: TRBV4-3; CDR3aa: ASSPTGEANEKLF
j_gene: TRBJ1-5; v_gene: TRBV19; CDR3aa: ASSSDRDSNQPQH
j_gene: TRBJ2-1; v_gene: TRBV2; CDR3aa: ASSGGQSYNEQF
j_gene: TRBJ2-7; v_gene: TRBV11-2; CDR3aa: ASSPITSSTSD
j_gene: TRBJ1-6; v_gene: TRBV27; CDR3aa: ASRGQGFYNSPLH
j_gene: TRBJ2-7; v_gene: TRBV20-1; CDR3aa: STCSAGGVCEQY
j_gene: TRBJ2-2; v_gene: TRBV28; CDR3aa: ASSESGYTGELF